The next 25 T cell receptor beta chains were all read from a single sample in a study of T cells after yellow fever vaccination. TCRdb redid the calling of the 5' RACE reads with MiXCR, one entry per CDR3 protein. The sample lists a few hundred thousand distinct CDR3 sequences, less than 9.5% occurring once. The specimen was CD4+ T cells sorted from PBMCs, collected 5 days after the yellow fever booster vaccination. The origin of the receptors is a man aged 18 to 35 who received the YFV17D yellow fever vaccine.

The rearrangement links TRBV7-8 to TRBJ1-2; D remains unclear. Trimming removed 1 base at V and 7 bases at J, with 16 bases between. Germline V gene lookup returns CDR1 SGHVS and CDR2 FQNEAQ. The CDR3 extends over 15 amino acids. CDR3 coding DNA: TGTGCCAGCAGCTTAGACGTGCTCCGGGAGGTTGGCTACACCTTC. This translates into CASSLDVLREVGYTF.

The rearrangement joins TRBV4-3 to TRBJ2-5, with TRBD2 matching over 10 bases. Unmatched junction bases numbered 6, after V lost 0 bases and J lost 5 bases. Germline V CDR1 and CDR2: LGHNA, YSLEER. This CDR3 has 16 amino acids. The chain's CDR3 is CASSQDSASGGETQYF. In DNA, the CDR3 is TGCGCCAGCAGCCAAGATTCGGCTAGCGGGGGTGAGACCCAGTACTTC.

The sample holds many counts of this clonotype. The rearrangement uses TRBV7-2 and TRBJ1-1, with TRBD1 identical over 9 bases. The CDR3 is made up of 15 amino acids. V was clipped by 3 bases and J by 5 bases; unmatched bases: 7. CDR1 and CDR2 (germline): SGHTA, FQGNSA. This CDR3 reads CASSFDGQGRTEAFF. CDR3 nucleotide sequence: TGTGCCAGCAGCTTCGATGGACAGGGGCGGACTGAAGCTTTCTTT.

This clonotype was counted a few times. The chain recombines TRBV12-3 or TRBV12-4 with TRBJ1-5, with a possible D match to TRBD1 (6 bases). This CDR3 comprises 13 residues. V dropped 11 bases and J dropped 7 bases, with 18 bases sitting between them. The CDR3 DNA sequence: TGTGCCTCCGAGAGGGGGGAACACCAGCCCCAGCATTTT. Translated: CASERGEHQPQHF.

This clonotype has a count of ten or more. The genes are TRBV5-1 and TRBJ1-2; 9 bases agree with TRBD1. In germline, CDR1 is SGHRS, CDR2 YFSETQ. V was clipped by 2 bases and J by 7 bases; unmatched bases: 12. This CDR3 has 16 residues. The CDR3 DNA sequence: TGCGCCAGCAGCTTCGCCGGGACAGGGAGTTTGGGTGGCTACACCTTC. It is translated as CASSFAGTGSLGGYTF.

The V call is TRBV27, the J call TRBJ1-2; TRBD1 matches at 9 bases. Trimming at V came to 2 bases and at J to 4 bases, leaving 5 bases not matched to a gene. Germline CDR1 reads MNHEY; CDR2 reads SMNVEV (reference sequence). This CDR3 region has 15 residues. In nucleotides, the CDR3 is TGTGCCAGCAGTTTAAAGACAGGGGGATTCTATGGCTACACCTTC. Protein product: CASSLKTGGFYGYTF.

J is TRBJ2-1 and V is TRBV24-1; D not resolved. The CDR3 length is 12 residues. With 6 bases removed from V and 0 bases from J, the gap between germline ends came to 2 bases. CDR1 KGHDR and CDR2 SFDVKD come from the germline V gene. The CDR3 reads CATSSSYNEQFF. In DNA form, the CDR3 reads TGTGCCACCAGTTCCTCCTACAATGAGCAGTTCTTC.

This chain links TRBV9 with TRBJ2-3; the D call may be TRBD1 or TRBD2 (5 bases each). Looked up from germline, CDR1 is SGDLS and CDR2 is YYNGEE. The V gene lost 4 bases and the J gene lost 4 bases, with 19 bases spanning the gap. The CDR3 consists of 16 residues. The CDR3: CASSPGAGERSDTQYF. The CDR3 nucleotides read TGTGCCAGCAGCCCCGGGGCGGGCGAACGCTCAGATACGCAGTATTTT.

The chain employs TRBV20-1 and TRBJ2-5; no reliable D call. This CDR3 is 13 amino acids long. Germline CDR1 reads DFQATT; CDR2 reads SNEGSKA (reference sequence). V was pared by 3 bases and J by 1 base, with 9 bases between. The CDR3 sequence is CSASSRAQETQYF. The CDR3 DNA reads as TGCAGTGCTAGTTCAAGGGCCCAAGAGACCCAGTACTTC.

This clonotype was observed many times. This CDR3 reads CASSLMGGSGTEAFF. In DNA form, the CDR3 reads TGTGCCAGCAGTTTAATGGGGGGGAGTGGCACTGAAGCTTTCTTT. The genes are TRBV12-3 or TRBV12-4 and TRBJ1-1; perhaps TRBD1 as D (5 bases). The CDR3 consists of 15 residues. The V gene lost 2 bases and the J gene lost 4 bases, with 14 bases spanning the gap.

This clonotype has ten or more counts. The chain uses TRBV4-3 and TRBJ2-3; 7 bases are a match to TRBD1. Trimming at V came to 2 bases and at J to 4 bases, leaving 9 bases not matched to a gene. Germline lookup yields CDR1 LGHNA and CDR2 YSLEER. This CDR3 spans 16 amino acids. For the CDR3, the DNA is TGCGCCAGCAGCCAAACACGGGACAGCAGGGCAGATACGCAGTATTTT. It specifies CASSQTRDSRADTQYF.

This clonotype turned up a few times. V gene TRBV14 combines with J gene TRBJ2-3; TRBD2 matches 10 bases. V lost 3 bases to trimming and J lost 6 bases; unmatched junction nucleotides: 12. The length of the CDR3 is 17 residues. Germline CDR1 and CDR2: SGHDN and FVKESK. CDR3: CASSHRPLAGARDTQYF. The CDR3 DNA sequence: TGTGCCAGCAGCCACCGACCCCTAGCGGGGGCCCGGGATACGCAGTATTTT.

This clonotype was observed a few times. V gene TRBV9 combines with J gene TRBJ2-1; D remains ambiguous. The CDR3 sequence is 14 residues long. V dropped 4 bases and J dropped 0 bases, with 8 bases sitting between them. The germline V gene has CDR1 SGDLS and CDR2 YYNGEE. The CDR3 is CASSTQSSYNEQFF. In DNA, the CDR3 is TGTGCCAGCAGCACCCAGAGCTCCTACAATGAGCAGTTCTTC.

The V call is TRBV6-5, the J call TRBJ1-2, with 10 bases identical to TRBD1. The V and J ends lost 8 bases and 3 bases, in that order; junction bases with no gene match: 3. The CDR3 runs to 13 residues. Germline lookup yields CDR1 MNHEY and CDR2 SVGAGI. The CDR3 protein is CASGQGGDYGYTF. The CDR3 bases are TGTGCCAGCGGACAGGGGGGCGACTATGGCTACACCTTC.

This clonotype has just a few counts. The CDR3 protein is CAISDQETQYF. The CDR3, as DNA: TGTGCCATCAGTGACCAAGAGACCCAGTACTTC. The V gene is TRBV10-3, the J gene TRBJ2-5; D is unresolved. V was shortened by 3 bases and J by 1 base, with 0 bases between the two germline ends. CDR3 length: 11 residues. Germline V lookup: CDR1 ENHRY, CDR2 SYGVKD.

In this sample, this clonotype turned up a few times. This rearrangement joins TRBV4-2 to TRBJ1-2; D remains ambiguous. The CDR3 contains 13 residues. The germline gives CDR1 LGHNA, CDR2 YNFKEQ. Between the trimmed V and J ends, which lost 0 bases and 5 bases, there was a span of 7 bases. The CDR3 DNA reads as TGTGCCAGCAGCCAAGAAGCGGGTTATGGCTACACCTTC. This gives the protein CASSQEAGYGYTF.

The rearrangement uses TRBV6-8 and TRBJ2-1; D perhaps matches TRBD2 (5 bases). The germline CDR1 and CDR2 sequences are MNHGY and SAAAGT. CDR3 length: 16 amino acids. Trimming left V 6 bases short and J 4 bases short, with 19 bases between. CDR3 coding DNA: TGTGCCAGCAGCCACCCTAGCCCCCGTACGTACAATGAGCAGTTCTTC. It specifies CASSHPSPRTYNEQFF.

This clonotype was counted at least ten times. The chain carries TRBV4-1 and TRBJ1-5, with a tentative D call TRBD1 (6 bases). V was cut by 1 base and J by 9 bases, with 7 bases left in between. Germline V CDR1 and CDR2: MGHRA, YSYEKL. The CDR3 covers 12 residues. CDR3 sequence: CASSQVGGPQHF. In nucleotides, the CDR3 is TGCGCCAGCAGCCAAGTAGGGGGGCCCCAGCATTTT.

This clonotype was counted ten times or more. This chain links TRBV6-5 with TRBJ2-3; 11 bases align to TRBD2. This CDR3 is built from 14 residues. CDR1 is MNHEY, CDR2 SVGAGI, per germline. With V trimmed by 6 bases and J by 6 bases, 5 bases remained unmatched. CDR3 loop: CASSVAGGQDTQYF. As DNA, the CDR3 is TGTGCCAGCAGCGTAGCGGGGGGGCAGGATACGCAGTATTTT.

This sequence joins TRBV6-6 and TRBJ2-7; 9 bases match TRBD2. Germline loops: CDR1 MNHNY, CDR2 SVGAGI (reference sequence). CDR3 length: 14 residues. V was pared by 5 bases and J by 3 bases, with 5 bases of the junction left unmatched. CDR3 region: CASSPSSGVYEQYV. Written as DNA, the CDR3 is TGTGCCAGCAGTCCTTCTAGCGGGGTCTACGAGCAGTACGTC.

The CDR3, as DNA: TGTGCCAGCAGTGGAAAAACTAGGGCCAGCTCTGGGGCCAACGTCCTGACTTTC. This encodes CASSGKTRASSGANVLTF. The chain employs TRBV2 and TRBJ2-6, with a weak D call TRBD2 (5 bases). The length of the CDR3 is 18 residues. Germline CDR1 reads SNHLY; CDR2 reads FYNNEI. Trimming took off 4 bases at V and 0 bases at J, with 16 bases between the two ends.

The J gene is TRBJ2-1, the V gene TRBV2; no firm D call. This CDR3 has 12 residues. Deletions cut 6 bases from V and 4 bases from J, with 7 bases between. Germline CDR1 reads SNHLY; CDR2 reads FYNNEI. The CDR3 reads CASSGDYNEQFF. The CDR3, as DNA: TGTGCCAGCAGCGGAGATTACAATGAGCAGTTCTTC.

This clonotype was picked up a small number of times. The chain recombines TRBV5-4 with TRBJ2-5; D may match TRBD1 or TRBD2 (6 bases each). V lost 2 bases to trimming and J lost 5 bases, with 16 bases between them. The CDR3 is 15 residues long. CDR1 and CDR2 (germline): SGHNT, YYREEE (reference sequence). CDR3 coding DNA: TGTGCCAGCAGCTTCGGGGGCGAGCGCCAGGAGACCCAGTACTTC. Protein: CASSFGGERQETQYF.

This clonotype has just a few counts. J is TRBJ2-7 and V is TRBV6-1; TRBD1 matches at 7 bases. Germline V gene data show CDR1 as MNHNS and CDR2 as SASEGT. The CDR3 spans 14 residues. V dropped 0 bases and J dropped 5; count of bases not matched to a gene: 4. The CDR3 here is CASSEAGQADEQYF. In nucleotides, the CDR3 is TGTGCCAGCAGTGAAGCTGGACAGGCCGACGAGCAGTACTTC.

In this sample, this clonotype turned up a few times. The CDR3: CASDRTHSLMNTEAFF. For the CDR3, the DNA is TGTGCTAGTGATCGGACACATTCTCTTATGAACACTGAAGCTTTCTTT. The chain joins TRBV12-5 to TRBJ1-1; tentatively, D is TRBD1 (5 bases). CDR1 is LGHNT, CDR2 FRNRAP, per germline. The CDR3 has 16 amino acids. With 7 bases removed from V and 0 bases from J, the gap between germline ends came to 18 bases.